Detailed here is one T cell receptor beta chain. As yet, its antigen is unknown. Cells sorted as Tregs were CD4+, CD25+ and CD127-/low. TCRdb re-called the 5' RACE reads through MiXCR, storing one row per CDR3 protein. In the table there are several thousand distinct CDR3 sequences, 72% of which are singletons. Points from the study as a whole: Tumor Tregs overlapped most with tumor, then blood, naive CD4+ cells.

This CDR3 spans 13 amino acids. Germline V CDR1 and CDR2: SGHVS, FQNEAQ. V was cut by 3 bases and J by 2 bases, with 8 bases left in between. The sample was Tregs sorted from blood. The clonotype originates from a female donor with breast cancer. The J gene is TRBJ2-7, the V gene TRBV7-8, with TRBD2 as a possible D gene (5 bases). The CDR3 region has the DNA TGTGCCAGCAGCTTGAGAGGGACCTACGAGCAGTACTTC. This translates into CASSLRGTYEQYF.